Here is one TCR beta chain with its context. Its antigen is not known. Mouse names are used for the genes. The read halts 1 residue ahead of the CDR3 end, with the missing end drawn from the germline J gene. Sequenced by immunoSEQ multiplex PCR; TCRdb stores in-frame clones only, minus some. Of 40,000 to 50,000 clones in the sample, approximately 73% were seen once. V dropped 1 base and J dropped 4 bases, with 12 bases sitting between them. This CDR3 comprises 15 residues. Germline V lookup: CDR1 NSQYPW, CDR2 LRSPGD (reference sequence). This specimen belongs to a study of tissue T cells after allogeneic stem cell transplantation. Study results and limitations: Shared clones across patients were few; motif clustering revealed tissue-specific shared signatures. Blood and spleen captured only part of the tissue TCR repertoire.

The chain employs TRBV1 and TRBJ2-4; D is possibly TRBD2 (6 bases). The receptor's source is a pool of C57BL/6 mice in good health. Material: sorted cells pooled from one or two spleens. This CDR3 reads CTCSAGWGGENTLYF. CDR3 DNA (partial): TGCACCTGCAGTGCAGGCTGGGGAGGGGAAAACACCTTGTAC.